The 10 T cell receptor beta chains presented below share a single source sample, sequenced in a study of graft-versus-host responses after intestinal transplantation. Their cognate antigens are unknown. Sequencing used immunoSEQ multiplex PCR; TCRdb keeps in-frame clones, though not all of them. The sample contains about 93,000 clones, approximately 92% of which appear only once. The sample in question was unstimulated CD8+ T cells sorted from spleen or lymph node cells, obtained before intestinal transplant. Source of these receptors: a human donor who received an intestinal transplant.

This clone was found once. The CDR3 sequence is CASSYQTGAEQFF. The CDR3 DNA reads as TGTGCCAGCAGTTATCAAACAGGGGCTGAGCAGTTCTTC. The chain employs TRBV27 and TRBJ2-1; 7 bases match TRBD1. The CDR3 has 13 residues. The ends lost 4 bases at V and 9 bases at J; junction bases unmatched: 6. Germline assignment: CDR1 MNHEY and CDR2 SMNVEV (reference sequence).

The chain is built from TRBV19 and TRBJ2-5; 7 bases line up with TRBD1. CDR3 length equals 15 residues. V lost 4 bases to trimming and J lost 2 bases; unmatched junction nucleotides: 7. CDR1 is LNHDA and CDR2 is SQIVND in the germline V gene (reference sequence). The CDR3 region is CASSTSGTDQETQYF. The CDR3 nucleotides read TGTGCCAGTAGTACGTCCGGGACAGATCAAGAGACCCAGTACTTC.

This rearrangement joins TRBV5-1 to TRBJ2-7; 7 positions match TRBD1. This CDR3 is built from 17 residues. V shed 3 bases and J 0 bases; nucleotides not matched to a gene: 12. Germline V CDR1 and CDR2: SGHRS, YFSETQ. The CDR3 region has the DNA TGCGCCAGCAGCTCGGGTGCCTCCGGACAGGTCTCCTACGAGCAGTACTTC. Its protein is CASSSGASGQVSYEQYF.

The gene calls are TRBV30 and TRBJ2-3, with 8 nucleotides matching TRBD2. In germline, CDR1 is GTSNPN, CDR2 SVGIG (reference sequence). The CDR3 contains 15 residues. V dropped 2 bases and J dropped 1; count of bases not matched to a gene: 5. In DNA, the CDR3 is TGTGCCTGGAGTTCGACCGGGGGGGGCACAGATACGCAGTATTTT. As protein: CAWSSTGGGTDTQYF.

V usage is TRBV7-2 and J usage is TRBJ1-1; TRBD1 might be the D (5 bases). The V end lost 5 bases, the J end lost 11 bases, and 15 bases lay between the germline ends. The CDR3 has 12 residues. Per germline, CDR1 SGHTA and CDR2 FQGNSA. The CDR3 loop reads CASSAPGSEAFF. The CDR3 DNA reads as TGTGCCAGCAGCGCCCCAGGGTCGGAGGCTTTCTTT.

The J gene is TRBJ2-1, the V gene TRBV27; TRBD2 agrees at 8 bases. J lost 4 bases, V lost 3 bases, and 8 bases had no gene match. The CDR3 is made up of 16 amino acids. The germline CDR1 and CDR2 sequences are MNHEY and SMNVEV (reference sequence). CDR3 DNA sequence: TGTGCCAGCAGTTTCGTCGGGGGGGCTTTATACAATGAGCAGTTCTTC. Translated: CASSFVGGALYNEQFF.

The chain recombines TRBV27 with TRBJ2-1; D unresolved. With 3 bases removed from V and 0 bases from J, the gap between germline ends came to 9 bases. The CDR3 extends over 15 amino acids. The germline V gene encodes CDR1 MNHEY and CDR2 SMNVEV (reference sequence). CDR3 loop: CASSFSGSSYNEQFF. CDR3 DNA: TGTGCCAGCAGTTTCTCGGGTAGCTCCTACAATGAGCAGTTCTTC.

The J gene is TRBJ1-5, the V gene TRBV18; D not certain. The CDR3 covers 15 residues. CDR1 and CDR2 from the germline V gene are KGHSH and LQKENI. Trimming took 1 base from V and 3 from J, leaving 10 bases between them. In DNA, the CDR3 is TGTGCCAGCTCACCACGCGGGGAGTCCAATCAGCCCCAGCATTTT. Its translation: CASSPRGESNQPQHF.

V is TRBV9 and J is TRBJ2-5, with 7 bases identical to TRBD2. CDR1 and CDR2 (germline): SGDLS, YYNGEE. CDR3 size: 16 residues. V shed 0 bases, J shed 5 bases, and the junction held 10 bases outside the gene matches. The CDR3 region is CASSVGRRGSWETQYF. In DNA form, the CDR3 reads TGTGCCAGCAGCGTAGGCCGGCGGGGGTCTTGGGAGACCCAGTACTTC.

The chain uses TRBV5-8 and TRBJ2-3; D is possibly TRBD2 (5 bases). This CDR3 is 18 amino acids long. V lost 0 bases to trimming and J lost 1 base, with 18 bases between them. In germline, CDR1 is SGHTS, CDR2 YDEGEE. CDR3 amino acids: CASSLAPGEGRGTDTQYF. As DNA, the CDR3 is TGTGCCAGCAGCTTGGCACCAGGAGAGGGAAGGGGCACAGATACGCAGTATTTT.